The 8 T cell receptor beta chains given below trace back to one sample, sequenced in a study of cytomegalovirus exposure and HLA in healthy donors. Assay: immunoSEQ multiplex PCR; the TCRdb copy retains only in-frame clones and omits some. The sample consists of 200,000 to 300,000 clones, more than 75% of them appearing once. The sequenced material came from PBMCs. All receptors come from a woman aged 25 to 39 in good health and CMV-seropositive.

CDR3 bases: TGTGCCAGCAGTATGAGCAACCTTACTCCCTACAATGAGCAGTTCTTC. It codes for CASSMSNLTPYNEQFF. The chain combines TRBV27 with TRBJ2-1; D not resolved. CDR1 is MNHEY, CDR2 SMNVEV, per germline (reference sequence). CDR3 length: 16 residues. V was cut by 5 bases and J by 2 bases, with 16 bases left in between.

In its sample, this clone was seen a few times. The chain carries TRBV18 and TRBJ1-1; D might be TRBD1 (6 bases). Germline-derived CDR1 and CDR2 are KGHSH and LQKENI. The CDR3 contains 16 residues. The ends were cut back, 2 bases at V and 0 bases at J, with 13 bases in the middle. CDR3 bases: TGTGCCAGCTCACCAGCGGGGGGCGCCTTGAACACTGAAGCTTTCTTT. It codes for CASSPAGGALNTEAFF.

The chain combines TRBV10-3 with TRBJ2-7; 8 positions match TRBD1. V trimming: 3 bases; J trimming: 4 bases; junction bases outside the gene matches: 11. The CDR3 totals 16 residues. Germline lookup yields CDR1 ENHRY and CDR2 SYGVKD. DNA for the CDR3: TGTGCCATCAGTGATCCAGAAGACAGGGGAGAGTACGAGCAGTACTTC. Amino acid sequence: CAISDPEDRGEYEQYF.

The V and J genes are TRBV6-1 and TRBJ2-7; maybe TRBD1 (7 bases). The germline gives CDR1 MNHNS, CDR2 SASEGT. Trimming removed 6 bases from V and 4 bases from J, with 16 bases in between. The CDR3 runs 14 residues. The CDR3 bases are TGTGCCAGCAGCCTCCGCAGGGGGACTTACGAGCAGTACTTC. This sequence encodes CASSLRRGTYEQYF.

The chain carries TRBV30 and TRBJ1-2, with a weak D call TRBD1 (6 bases). Trimming removed 2 bases from V and 3 bases from J, with 16 bases in between. Germline values: CDR1 GTSNPN, CDR2 SVGIG (reference sequence). The CDR3 is 15 amino acids. The CDR3 nucleotides are TGTGCCTGGAGTATGACGACAGGTGGGGACTATGGCTACACCTTC. Amino acids: CAWSMTTGGDYGYTF.

The chain uses TRBV19 and TRBJ1-5; 10 nucleotides match TRBD1. The CDR3 contains 16 residues. Trimming took 5 bases from V and 6 from J; bases not matched to a gene: 10. Per germline, CDR1 LNHDA and CDR2 SQIVND (reference sequence). This chain's CDR3 is CASSFRQGASSQPQHF. The CDR3 DNA reads as TGTGCCAGTAGTTTCAGACAGGGGGCATCTTCTCAGCCCCAGCATTTT. The complete variable domain, with remaining parts taken from reference TRBV19 and TRBJ1-5, reads DGGITQSPKYLFRKEGQNVTLSCEQNLNHDAMYWYRQDPGQGLRLIYYSQIVNDFQKGDIAEGYSVSREKKESFPLTVTSAQKNPTAFYLCASSFRQGASSQPQHFGDGTRLSIL.

V gene TRBV5-1 combines with J gene TRBJ2-7; the D gene is possibly TRBD2 (5 bases). CDR1 and CDR2 (germline): SGHRS, YFSETQ. Deletions cut 4 bases from V and 0 bases from J, with 20 bases between. This CDR3 is 17 amino acids long. CDR3 loop: CASSRKVIRGSSYEQYF. DNA of the CDR3: TGCGCCAGCAGCCGGAAGGTTATTCGGGGTAGCTCCTACGAGCAGTACTTC.

This chain links TRBV5-1 with TRBJ1-2; TRBD1 agrees at 7 bases. CDR1 SGHRS and CDR2 YFSETQ come from the germline V gene. With 3 bases clipped from V and 4 bases from J, the junction kept 9 bases outside the gene matches. The CDR3 runs to 15 residues. CDR3 protein: CASSSDRDRGYGYTF. CDR3 in DNA: TGCGCCAGCAGCTCCGACAGGGACCGGGGCTATGGCTACACCTTC.